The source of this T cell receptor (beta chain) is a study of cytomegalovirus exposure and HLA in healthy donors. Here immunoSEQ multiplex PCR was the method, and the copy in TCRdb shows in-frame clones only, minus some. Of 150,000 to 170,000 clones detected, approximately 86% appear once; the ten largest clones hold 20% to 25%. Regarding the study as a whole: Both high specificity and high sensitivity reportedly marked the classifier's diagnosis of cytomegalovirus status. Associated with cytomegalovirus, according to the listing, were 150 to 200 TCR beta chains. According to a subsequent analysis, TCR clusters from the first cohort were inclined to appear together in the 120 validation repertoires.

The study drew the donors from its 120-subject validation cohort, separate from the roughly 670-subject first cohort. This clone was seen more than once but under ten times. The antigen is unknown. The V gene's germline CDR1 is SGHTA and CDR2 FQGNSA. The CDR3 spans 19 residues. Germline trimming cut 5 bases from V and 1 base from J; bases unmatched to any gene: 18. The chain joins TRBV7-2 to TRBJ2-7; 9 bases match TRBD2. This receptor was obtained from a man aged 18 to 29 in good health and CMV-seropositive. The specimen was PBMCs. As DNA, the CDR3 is TGTGCCAGCAGCCTTCGCTTGGGGCGGGGGGGCCCTCCTTCCTACGAGCAGTACTTC. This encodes CASSLRLGRGGPPSYEQYF.